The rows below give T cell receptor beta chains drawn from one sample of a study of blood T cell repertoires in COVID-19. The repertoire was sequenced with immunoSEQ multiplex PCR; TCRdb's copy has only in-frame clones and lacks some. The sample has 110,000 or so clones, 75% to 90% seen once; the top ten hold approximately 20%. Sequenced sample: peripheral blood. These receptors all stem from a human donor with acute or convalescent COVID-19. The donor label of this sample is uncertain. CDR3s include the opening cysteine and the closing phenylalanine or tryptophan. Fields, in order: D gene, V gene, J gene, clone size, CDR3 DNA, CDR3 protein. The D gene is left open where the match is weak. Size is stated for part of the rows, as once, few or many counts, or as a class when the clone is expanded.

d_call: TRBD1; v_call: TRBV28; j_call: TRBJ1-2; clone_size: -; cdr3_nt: TGTGCCTACTCACCTAGTACAGGGGAGGCCTATGGCTACACCTTC; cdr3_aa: CAYSPSTGEAYGYTF
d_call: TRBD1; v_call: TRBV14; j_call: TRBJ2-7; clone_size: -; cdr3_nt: TGTGCCAGCGCAGCCAGGGGGAGCTCCTACGAGCAGTACTTC; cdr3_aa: CASAARGSSYEQYF
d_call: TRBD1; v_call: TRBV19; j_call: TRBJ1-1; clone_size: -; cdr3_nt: TGTGCCAGCCTCAAGACAGGGGGCTCGGGCACTGAAGCTTTCTTT; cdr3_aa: CASLKTGGSGTEAFF
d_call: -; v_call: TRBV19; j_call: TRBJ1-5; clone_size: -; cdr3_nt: TGTGCCAGTAGGTGGGCAGAAAATCAGCCCCAGCATTTT; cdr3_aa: CASRWAENQPQHF
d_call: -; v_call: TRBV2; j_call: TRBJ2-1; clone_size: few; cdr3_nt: TGTGCCAGCAGTGAAGAGGTGGCGGGATCCTACAATGAGCAGTTCTTC; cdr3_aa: CASSEEVAGSYNEQFF
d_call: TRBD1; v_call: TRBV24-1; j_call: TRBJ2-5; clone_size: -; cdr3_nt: TGTGCCACCAGTGACTCCGGACAGGGGGGCAAGACCCAGTACTTC; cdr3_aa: CATSDSGQGGKTQYF
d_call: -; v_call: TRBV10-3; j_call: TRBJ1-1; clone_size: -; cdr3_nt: TGTGCCATCAGCTTACAGAGAGAGAACACTGAAGCTTTCTTT; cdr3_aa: CAISLQRENTEAFF
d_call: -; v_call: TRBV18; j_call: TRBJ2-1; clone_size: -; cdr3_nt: TGTGCCAGCTCACGAGACCCTCCGACTAGTAGATATGAGCAGTTCTTC; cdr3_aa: CASSRDPPTSRYEQFF
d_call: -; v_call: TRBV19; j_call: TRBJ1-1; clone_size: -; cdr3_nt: TGTGCCAGTAGCTTGGGGGCGGGGGACACTGAAGCTTTCTTT; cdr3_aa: CASSLGAGDTEAFF
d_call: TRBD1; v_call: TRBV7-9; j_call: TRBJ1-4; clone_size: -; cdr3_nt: TGTGCCAGCAGCTTAGTAGGGGGCCGCGGCGAAAAACTGTTTTTT; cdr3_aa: CASSLVGGRGEKLFF
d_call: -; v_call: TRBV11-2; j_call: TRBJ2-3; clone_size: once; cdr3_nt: TGTGCCAGCAGCTTAGGTGAGGCAGATACGCAGTATTTT; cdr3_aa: CASSLGEADTQYF
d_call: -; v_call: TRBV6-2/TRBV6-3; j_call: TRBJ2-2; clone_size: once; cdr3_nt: TGTGCCAGCAGCGGCGGCGGTTCGAACACCGGGGAGCTGTTTTTT; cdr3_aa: CASSGGGSNTGELFF
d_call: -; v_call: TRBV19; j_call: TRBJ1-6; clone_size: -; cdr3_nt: TGTGCCAGTAGTATGGGCCTCGGGGTGTATAATTCACCCCTCCACTTT; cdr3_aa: CASSMGLGVYNSPLHF
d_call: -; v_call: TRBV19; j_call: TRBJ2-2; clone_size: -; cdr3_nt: TGTGCCAGTAGGACGAGAAGTCGGGCCGGGGAGCTGTTTTTT; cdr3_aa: CASRTRSRAGELFF
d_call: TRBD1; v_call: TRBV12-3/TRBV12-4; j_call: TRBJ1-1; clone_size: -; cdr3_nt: TGTGCCAGCAGTGGACAGGGGCTTGGGGTAGCTTTCTTT; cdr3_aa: CASSGQGLGVAFF
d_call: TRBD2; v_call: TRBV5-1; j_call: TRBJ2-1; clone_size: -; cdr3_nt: TGCGCCAGCAGCTTGGGGGTCGGGATTAGCGGGTACTACAATGAGCAGTTCTTC; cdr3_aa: CASSLGVGISGYYNEQFF
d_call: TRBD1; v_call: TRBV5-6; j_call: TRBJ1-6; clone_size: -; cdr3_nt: TGTGCCAGCAGCTGGAGGAGCCAGGGGGCGAATTCACCCCTCCACTTT; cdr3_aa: CASSWRSQGANSPLHF
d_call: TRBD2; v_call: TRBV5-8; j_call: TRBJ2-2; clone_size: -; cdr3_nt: TGTGCCAGCACTACGTCTAGCGGGAGGGTAACCGGGGAGCTGTTTTTT; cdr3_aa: CASTTSSGRVTGELFF
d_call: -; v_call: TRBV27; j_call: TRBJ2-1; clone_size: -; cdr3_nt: TGTGCCAGCAGTTTACCCGGTCGGAATGAGCAGTTCTTC; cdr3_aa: CASSLPGRNEQFF
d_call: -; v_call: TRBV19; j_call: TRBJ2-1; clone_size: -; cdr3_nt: TGTGCCAGTAGTATAGATTGGTTAGGGACTGGATTTTACAATGAGCAGTTCTTC; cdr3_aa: CASSIDWLGTGFYNEQFF
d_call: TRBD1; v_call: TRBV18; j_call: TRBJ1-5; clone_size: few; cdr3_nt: TGTGCCAGCTCAGGCGACAGGGGGCAGCCCCAGCATTTT; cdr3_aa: CASSGDRGQPQHF
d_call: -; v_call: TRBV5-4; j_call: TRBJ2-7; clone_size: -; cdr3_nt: TGTGCCAGCAGCTTGGAGGATTCGCAGGCGCAGTACTTC; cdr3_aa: CASSLEDSQAQYF
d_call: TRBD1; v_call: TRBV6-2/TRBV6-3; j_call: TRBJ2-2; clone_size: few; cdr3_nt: TGTGCCAGCAGTTCCCACCGGACAGGGCGAAACACCGGGGAGCTGTTTTTT; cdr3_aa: CASSSHRTGRNTGELFF
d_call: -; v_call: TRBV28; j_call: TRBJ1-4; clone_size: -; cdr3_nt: TGTGCCAGCAGTGCTCACACAGGGAGTCCTAATGAAAAACTGTTTTTT; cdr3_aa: CASSAHTGSPNEKLFF
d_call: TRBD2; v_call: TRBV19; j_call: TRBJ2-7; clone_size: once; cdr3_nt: TGTGCCAGTAGTACGGGGTCTAGCGGGAATAGCTACGAGCAGTACTTC; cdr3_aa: CASSTGSSGNSYEQYF
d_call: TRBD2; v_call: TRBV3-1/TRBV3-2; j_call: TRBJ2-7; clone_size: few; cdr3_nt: TGTGCCAGCAGCCAAGGGGGGAGGGCCCTCGAGCAGTACTTC; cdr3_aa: CASSQGGRALEQYF
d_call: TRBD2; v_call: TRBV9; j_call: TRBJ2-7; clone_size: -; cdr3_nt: TGTGCCAGCAGCGTAGGGACTAGCGGATACGAGCAGTACTTC; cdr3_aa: CASSVGTSGYEQYF
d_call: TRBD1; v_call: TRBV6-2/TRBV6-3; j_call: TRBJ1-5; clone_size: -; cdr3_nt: TGTGCCAGCAGCCGACAGGGGATAGGCAATCAGCCCCAGCATTTT; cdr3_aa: CASSRQGIGNQPQHF
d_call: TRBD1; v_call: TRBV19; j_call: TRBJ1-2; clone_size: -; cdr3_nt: TGTGCCAGTAGTATCGGGACAGGGGTAAACTATGGCTACACCTTC; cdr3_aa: CASSIGTGVNYGYTF
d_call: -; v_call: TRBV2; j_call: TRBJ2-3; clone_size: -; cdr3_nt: TGTGCCAGCACTACCGGGACAGCGGGCTCCACAGATACGCAGTATTTT; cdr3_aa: CASTTGTAGSTDTQYF
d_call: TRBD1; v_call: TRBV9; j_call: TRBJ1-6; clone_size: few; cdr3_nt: TGTGCCAGCAGCCCAACACAGGGGAGCTCCTATAATTCACCCCTCCACTTT; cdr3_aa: CASSPTQGSSYNSPLHF